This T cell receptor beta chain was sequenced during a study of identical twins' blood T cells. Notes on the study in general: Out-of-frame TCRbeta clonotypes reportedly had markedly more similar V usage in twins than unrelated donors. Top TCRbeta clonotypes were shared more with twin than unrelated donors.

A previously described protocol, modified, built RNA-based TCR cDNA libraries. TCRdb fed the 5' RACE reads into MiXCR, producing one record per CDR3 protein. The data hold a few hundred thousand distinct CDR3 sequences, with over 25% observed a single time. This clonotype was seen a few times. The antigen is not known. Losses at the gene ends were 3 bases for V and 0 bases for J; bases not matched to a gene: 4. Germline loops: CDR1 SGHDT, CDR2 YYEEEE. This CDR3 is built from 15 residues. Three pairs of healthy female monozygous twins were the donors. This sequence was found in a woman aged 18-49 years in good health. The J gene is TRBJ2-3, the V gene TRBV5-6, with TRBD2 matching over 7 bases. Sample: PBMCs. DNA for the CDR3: TGTGCCAGCAGCTGGGGTAGCGGGAGCACAGATACGCAGTATTTT. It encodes CASSWGSGSTDTQYF.